This T cell receptor (beta chain) derives from a study of T cell responses to AZD1222 COVID-19 vaccine. TCRdb's copy holds only in-frame clones and misses some; the assay was immunoSEQ multiplex PCR. The sample lists some 100,000 clones, roughly 88% occurring once. Study outcomes and limitations: White British ancestry dominated among donors, who included more females, and clonal diversity was possibly underestimated. Spike as a whole was targeted by vaccine-associated CD4 TCRs, dominant at 160-218 and 743-854.

Turning to this clone: Its target is not known.

This CDR3 region has 13 residues. The germline gives CDR1 LGHNA, CDR2 YNFKEQ. The V end was cut by 4 bases, the J end by 4 bases, with 7 bases between. The genes are TRBV4-2 and TRBJ1-4, with D hard to call. The input for sequencing was peripheral blood, taken on day 0 of AZD1222 vaccination. The clonotype was recovered from an adult in good health. The CDR3 protein is CASSRTGNEKLFF. The CDR3 DNA follows: TGTGCCAGCAGCCGGACTGGTAATGAAAAACTGTTTTTT.